The clone carrying this T cell receptor (beta chain) came up a few times. Its target is unknown. Regions amplified from RNA transcripts were the TCR beta CDR3 regions. HTBI primers were the set used in a first-round RT-PCR of the TCR CDR3. TCRdb passed the multiplex PCR reads through MiXCR, listing each CDR3 protein once. The top ten hold 11% to 15% of the sample, which has about 420,000 distinct CDR3 sequences, around 16% seen once. Patients having uncontrolled infection, another autoimmune disease, pregnancy or lactation were not included. Each diagnosis drew on symptoms, thyroxine, TRAb, thyroid ultrasound and orbital computed tomography findings. These data are taken from a study of T cells in Graves' hyperthyroidism and ophthalmopathy. Whole-study findings and limits: Blood also held most thyroid clonotypes expanded beyond 0.001. From stable hyperthyroidism, ophthalmopathy was separated by a 13 V-J model.

CDR1 and CDR2 from the germline V gene are DFQATT and SNEGSKA (reference sequence). V lost 2 bases and J lost 2, with 14 bases in between. The CDR3 sequence is 15 residues long. The sequence was obtained from a young woman with Graves' hyperthyroidism. Sample: blood. The V and J genes are TRBV20-1 and TRBJ2-3; D gene ambiguous. CDR3 region: CSARSTKAFTDTQYF. Here the CDR3 DNA reads TGCAGTGCTAGATCCACGAAGGCCTTCACAGATACGCAGTATTTT.